Listed below are T cell receptor beta chains from one sample, sequenced in a study of blood T cell repertoires in COVID-19. Sequenced by immunoSEQ multiplex PCR; TCRdb stores in-frame clones only, minus some. The sample consists of roughly 410,000 clones, about 88% of them appearing once. The sample was peripheral blood. These receptors all stem from a woman aged 35 to 49 with COVID-19, enrolled during active disease. The CDR3 runs from the conserved cysteine through the conserved F or W. The order of the fields is CDR3 protein, CDR3 DNA, D gene, J gene, CDR3 length, clone size, V gene. A D gene is named only where the DNA matches it firmly. The size field is filled for only some rows; it gives once, few, many or a size class.

CASSSIPGVSGNNEQFF	TGTGCCAGCAGCTCCATCCCCGGAGTTAGCGGAAACAATGAGCAGTTCTTC	-	TRBJ2-1	17	-	TRBV7-6
CASSSDRGGSYNEQFF	TGTGCCAGCAGTTCGGACAGAGGAGGATCCTACAATGAGCAGTTCTTC	-	TRBJ2-1	16	-	TRBV6-6
CASSFRDRNYGYTF	TGTGCCAGCAGCTTCCGGGACAGGAACTATGGCTACACCTTC	TRBD1	TRBJ1-2	14	-	TRBV7-2
CASSTGMLLAEAFF	TGTGCCAGCAGTACGGGAATGTTATTAGCTGAAGCTTTCTTT	-	TRBJ1-1	14	-	TRBV28
CASSLQGAGTEAFF	TGTGCCAGTAGTTTACAGGGGGCGGGCACTGAAGCTTTCTTT	TRBD1	TRBJ1-1	14	-	TRBV19
CASSIGTGTGNTIYF	TGTGCCAGCAGCATAGGGACAGGGACCGGAAACACCATATATTTT	TRBD1	TRBJ1-3	15	few	TRBV7-3
CASSQDPGLNTEAFF	TGCGCCAGCAGCCAAGATCCAGGGTTGAACACTGAAGCTTTCTTT	-	TRBJ1-1	15	-	TRBV4-3
CASSFGGQPQHF	TGTGCCAGCAGCTTCGGGGGGCAGCCCCAGCATTTT	-	TRBJ1-5	12	-	TRBV5-6
CASSRIGRGNTEAFF	TGTGCCAGCAGTAGAATCGGTCGGGGGAACACTGAAGCTTTCTTT	-	TRBJ1-1	15	-	TRBV27
CASSLDSSYEQYF	TGTGCCAGCAGTCTTGATAGCTCCTACGAGCAGTACTTC	-	TRBJ2-7	13	-	TRBV12-3/TRBV12-4
CASRTGGTYNEQFF	TGTGCCAGCAGAACGGGGGGGACCTACAATGAGCAGTTCTTC	TRBD2	TRBJ2-1	14	-	TRBV27
CASSPNLPGTGDYEQYF	TGTGCCAGCAGCCCAAATCTGCCCGGGACAGGGGATTACGAGCAGTACTTC	TRBD1	TRBJ2-7	17	-	TRBV9
CASSEAPGTEAFF	TGTGCCAGCAGTGAAGCCCCGGGGACTGAAGCTTTCTTT	-	TRBJ1-1	13	-	TRBV6-1
CASSLRGSEKLFF	TGTGCCAGCAGCCTCAGGGGATCGGAAAAACTGTTTTTT	-	TRBJ1-4	13	-	TRBV7-8
CASSLLLAGGKDEQFF	TGTGCCAGCAGCTTATTACTAGCGGGAGGGAAGGATGAGCAGTTCTTC	TRBD2	TRBJ2-1	16	once	TRBV11-3
CASSSNPTNYGYTF	TGTGCCAGCAGCTCTAATCCAACTAACTATGGCTACACCTTC	-	TRBJ1-2	14	-	TRBV3-1/TRBV3-2
CASSPAGGKDSEAFF	TGTGCCAGCAGTCCGGCGGGGGGGAAGGACTCTGAAGCTTTCTTT	-	TRBJ1-1	15	-	TRBV27
CASSLTGTDTQYF	TGTGCCAGCAGTTTGACAGGCACAGATACGCAGTATTTT	-	TRBJ2-3	13	-	TRBV6-4